This TCR beta chain was documented in a study of shared clonotypes between healthy human individuals. Study-wide results and caveats: As a rule, naive subsets had a larger estimated richness than memory subsets. Rarefaction showed sorted-subset sequencing was incomplete despite large depth.

Remarks on this clone: The antigen is undetermined.

The CDR3 covers 15 residues. V trimming: 2 bases; J trimming: 4 bases; junction bases outside the gene matches: 3. Germline V gene sequence: CDR1 SGHNT, CDR2 YYREEE (reference sequence). The table came from immunoSEQ multiplex PCR; TCRdb's copy has only in-frame clones and leaves some out. This table has over 2 million clones, 90% to 95% appearing once. V usage is TRBV5-4 and J usage is TRBJ2-3; 11 bases match TRBD1. The source material was naive CD4+ T cells sorted from blood. The subset here: CD45RA+ positively selected. The clonotype originates from a man between 18 and 29 years old in good health. The chain's CDR3 is CASSFAGQGADTQYF. The CDR3 nucleotides are TGTGCCAGCAGCTTTGCGGGACAGGGGGCAGATACGCAGTATTTT.